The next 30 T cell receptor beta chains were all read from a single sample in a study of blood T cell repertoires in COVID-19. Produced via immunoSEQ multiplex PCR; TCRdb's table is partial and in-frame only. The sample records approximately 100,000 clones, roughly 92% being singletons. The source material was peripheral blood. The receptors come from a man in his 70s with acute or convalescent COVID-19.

As DNA, the CDR3 is TGTGCCAGCAGCCCAAGATGGCGGGGGTTTACCGGGGAGCTGTTTTTT. Its protein is CASSPRWRGFTGELFF. This chain uses TRBV3-1 (or the pseudogene TRBV3-2) with TRBJ2-2, with 7 bases lining up with TRBD2. The CDR3 is made up of 16 amino acids. Germline loops: CDR1 LGHDT, CDR2 YNNKEL (reference sequence). The trim removed 4 bases at V and 5 bases at J, leaving 10 bases unmatched.

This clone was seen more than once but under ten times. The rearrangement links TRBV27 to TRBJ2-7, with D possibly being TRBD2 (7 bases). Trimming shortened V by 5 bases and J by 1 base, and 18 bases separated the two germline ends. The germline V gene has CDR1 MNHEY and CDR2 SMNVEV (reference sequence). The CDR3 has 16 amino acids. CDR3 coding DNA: TGTGCCAGCAGTGGGGGGGCGGGCAGAAGTTCCTACGAGCAGTACTTC. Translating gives CASSGGAGRSSYEQYF.

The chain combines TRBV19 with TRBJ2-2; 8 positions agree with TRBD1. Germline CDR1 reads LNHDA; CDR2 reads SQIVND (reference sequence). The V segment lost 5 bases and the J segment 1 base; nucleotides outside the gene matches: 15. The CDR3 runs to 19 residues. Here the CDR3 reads CASSARQGSPQRNTGELFF. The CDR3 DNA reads TGTGCCAGTAGTGCCCGACAGGGGAGCCCGCAGAGGAACACCGGGGAGCTGTTTTTT.

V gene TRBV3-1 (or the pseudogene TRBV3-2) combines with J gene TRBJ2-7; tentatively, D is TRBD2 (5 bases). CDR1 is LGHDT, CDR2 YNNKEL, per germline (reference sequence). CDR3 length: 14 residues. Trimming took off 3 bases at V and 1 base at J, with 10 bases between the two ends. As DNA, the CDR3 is TGTGCCAGCAGCCAGCGAGGACTGTCCTACGAGCAGTACTTC. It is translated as CASSQRGLSYEQYF.

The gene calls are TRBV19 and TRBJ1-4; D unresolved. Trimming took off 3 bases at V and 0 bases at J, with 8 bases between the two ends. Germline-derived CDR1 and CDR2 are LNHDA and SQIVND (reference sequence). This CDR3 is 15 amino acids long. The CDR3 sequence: CASSMRFPTNEKLFF. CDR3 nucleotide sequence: TGTGCCAGTAGTATGCGGTTCCCAACTAATGAAAAACTGTTTTTT.

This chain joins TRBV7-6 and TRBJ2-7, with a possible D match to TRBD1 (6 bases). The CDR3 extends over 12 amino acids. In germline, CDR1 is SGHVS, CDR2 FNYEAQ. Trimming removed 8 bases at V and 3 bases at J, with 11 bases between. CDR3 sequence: CASGDIGYEQYF. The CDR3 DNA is TGTGCCAGCGGGGACATAGGCTACGAGCAGTACTTC.

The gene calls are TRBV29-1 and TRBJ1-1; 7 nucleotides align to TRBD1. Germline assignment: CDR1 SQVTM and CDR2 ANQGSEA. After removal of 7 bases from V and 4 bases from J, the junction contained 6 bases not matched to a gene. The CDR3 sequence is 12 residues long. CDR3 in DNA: TGCAGCGCATGGGACAGCCCCACTGAAGCTTTCTTT. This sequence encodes CSAWDSPTEAFF.

CDR3: CSVSGGSYEQYF. In DNA form, the CDR3 reads TGCAGCGTTTCGGGGGGCTCATACGAGCAGTACTTC. The gene calls are TRBV29-1 and TRBJ2-7, with a possible D match to TRBD2 (7 bases). With 5 bases removed from V and 4 bases from J, the gap between germline ends came to 12 bases. CDR1 SQVTM and CDR2 ANQGSEA come from the germline V gene. This CDR3 contains 12 residues.

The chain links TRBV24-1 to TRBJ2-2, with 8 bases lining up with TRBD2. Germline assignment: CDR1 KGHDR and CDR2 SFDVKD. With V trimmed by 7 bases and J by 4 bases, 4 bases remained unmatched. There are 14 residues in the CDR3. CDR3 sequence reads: CATSGLAATGELFF. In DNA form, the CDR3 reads TGTGCCACCAGCGGACTAGCCGCCACCGGGGAGCTGTTTTTT.

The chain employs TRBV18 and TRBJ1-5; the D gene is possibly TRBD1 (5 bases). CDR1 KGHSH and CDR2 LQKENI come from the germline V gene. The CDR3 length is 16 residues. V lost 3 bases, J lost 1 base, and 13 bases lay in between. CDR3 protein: CASSPPSKGSNQPQHF. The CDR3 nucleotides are TGTGCCAGCTCACCCCCGAGTAAGGGGAGCAATCAGCCCCAGCATTTT.

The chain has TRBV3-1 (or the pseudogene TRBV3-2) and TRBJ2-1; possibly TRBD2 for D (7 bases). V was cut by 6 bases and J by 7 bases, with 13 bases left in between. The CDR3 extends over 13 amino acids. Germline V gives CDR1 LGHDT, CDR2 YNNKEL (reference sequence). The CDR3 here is CASRKEGGNEQFF. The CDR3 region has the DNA TGTGCCAGCAGGAAGGAGGGGGGGAATGAGCAGTTCTTC.

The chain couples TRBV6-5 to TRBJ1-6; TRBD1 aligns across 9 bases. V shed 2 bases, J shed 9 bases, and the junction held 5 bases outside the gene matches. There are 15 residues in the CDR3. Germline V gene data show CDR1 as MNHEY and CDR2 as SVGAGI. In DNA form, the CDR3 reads TGTGCCAGCAGTTACAAGGGACAGGGATTTTCACCCCTCCACTTT. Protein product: CASSYKGQGFSPLHF.

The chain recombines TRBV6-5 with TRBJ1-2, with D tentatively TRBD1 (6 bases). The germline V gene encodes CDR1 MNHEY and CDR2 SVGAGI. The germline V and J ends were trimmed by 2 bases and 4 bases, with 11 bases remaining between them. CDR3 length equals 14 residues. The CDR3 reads CASSYGQFFYGYTF. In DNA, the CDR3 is TGTGCCAGCAGTTACGGACAGTTCTTCTATGGCTACACCTTC.

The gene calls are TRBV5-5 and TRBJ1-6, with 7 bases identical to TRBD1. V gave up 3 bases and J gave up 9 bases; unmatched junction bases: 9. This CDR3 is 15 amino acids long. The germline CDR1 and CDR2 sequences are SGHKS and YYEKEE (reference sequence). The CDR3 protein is CASSYETGVISPLHF. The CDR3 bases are TGTGCCAGCAGCTACGAAACAGGGGTTATTTCACCCCTCCACTTT.

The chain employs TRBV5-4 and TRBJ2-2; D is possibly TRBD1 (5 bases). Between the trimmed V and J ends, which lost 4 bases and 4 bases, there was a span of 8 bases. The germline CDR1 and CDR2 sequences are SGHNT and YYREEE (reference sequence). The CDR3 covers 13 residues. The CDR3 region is CASSPTVTGELFF. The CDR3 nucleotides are TGTGCCAGCAGCCCGACAGTCACCGGGGAGCTGTTTTTT.

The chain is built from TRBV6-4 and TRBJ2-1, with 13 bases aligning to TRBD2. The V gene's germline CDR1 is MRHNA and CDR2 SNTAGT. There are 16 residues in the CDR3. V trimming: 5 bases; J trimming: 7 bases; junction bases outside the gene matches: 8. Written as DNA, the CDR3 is TGTGCCAGCAGTCCGAGGACTAGCGGGAGAGGGAATGAGCAGTTCTTC. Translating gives CASSPRTSGRGNEQFF.

The CDR3 DNA reads TGTGCCAGCAGCGGGAGGACTAGCGGGAGAGGAGATACGCAGTATTTT. Residues: CASSGRTSGRGDTQYF. V is TRBV5-4 and J is TRBJ2-3; 13 bases align to TRBD2. The CDR3 consists of 16 residues. Trimming cost V 4 bases and J 5 bases; bases outside gene matches: 7. Germline assignment: CDR1 SGHNT and CDR2 YYREEE (reference sequence).

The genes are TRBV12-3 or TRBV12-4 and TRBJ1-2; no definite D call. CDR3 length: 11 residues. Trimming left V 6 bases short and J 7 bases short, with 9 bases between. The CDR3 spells CASSKGGGYTF. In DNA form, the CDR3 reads TGTGCCAGCAGCAAGGGAGGTGGCTACACCTTC.

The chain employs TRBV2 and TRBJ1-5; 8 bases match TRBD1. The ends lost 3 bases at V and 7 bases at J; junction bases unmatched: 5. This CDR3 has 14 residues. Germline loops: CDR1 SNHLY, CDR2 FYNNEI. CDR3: CASSDTGGRQPQHF. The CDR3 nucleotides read TGTGCCAGCAGTGACACAGGGGGTAGGCAGCCCCAGCATTTT.

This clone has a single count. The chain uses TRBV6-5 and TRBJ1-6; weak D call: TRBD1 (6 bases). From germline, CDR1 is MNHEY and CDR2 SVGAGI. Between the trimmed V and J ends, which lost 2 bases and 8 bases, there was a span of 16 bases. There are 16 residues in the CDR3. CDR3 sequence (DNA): TGTGCCAGCAGTTACCTGACGGGGGGCGGGGATTCACCCCTCCACTTT. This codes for CASSYLTGGGDSPLHF.

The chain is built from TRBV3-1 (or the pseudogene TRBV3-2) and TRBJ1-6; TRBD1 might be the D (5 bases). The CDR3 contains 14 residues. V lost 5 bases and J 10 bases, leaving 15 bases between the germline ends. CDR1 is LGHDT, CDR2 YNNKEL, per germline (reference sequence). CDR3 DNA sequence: TGTGCCAGCAGCTACGACAGAAAGAACTCACCCCTCCACTTT. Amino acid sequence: CASSYDRKNSPLHF.

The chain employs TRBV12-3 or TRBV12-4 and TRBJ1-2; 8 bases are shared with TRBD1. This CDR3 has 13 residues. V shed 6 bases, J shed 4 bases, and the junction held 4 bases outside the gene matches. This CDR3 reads CASSTGQGYGYTF. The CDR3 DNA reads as TGTGCCAGCAGCACCGGACAGGGCTATGGCTACACCTTC.

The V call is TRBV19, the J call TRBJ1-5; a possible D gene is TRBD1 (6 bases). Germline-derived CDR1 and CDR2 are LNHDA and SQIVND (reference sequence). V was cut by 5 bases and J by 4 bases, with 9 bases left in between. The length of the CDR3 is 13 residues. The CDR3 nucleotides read TGTGCCAGTAGTGTGCAGGGGAATCAGCCCCAGCATTTT. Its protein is CASSVQGNQPQHF.

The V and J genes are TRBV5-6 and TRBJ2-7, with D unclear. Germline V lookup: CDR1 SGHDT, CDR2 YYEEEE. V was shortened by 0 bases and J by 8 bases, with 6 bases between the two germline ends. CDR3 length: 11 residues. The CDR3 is CASSLGAQQYF. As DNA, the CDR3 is TGTGCCAGCAGCTTGGGGGCACAGCAGTACTTC.

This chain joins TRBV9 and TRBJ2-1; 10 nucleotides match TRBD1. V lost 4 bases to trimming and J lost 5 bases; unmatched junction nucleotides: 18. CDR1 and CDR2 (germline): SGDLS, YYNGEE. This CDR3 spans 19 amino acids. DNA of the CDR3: TGTGCCAGCAGCCCGCGAACAGGACAGGGGGGTTTGTTCAACAATGAGCAGTTCTTC. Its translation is CASSPRTGQGGLFNNEQFF.

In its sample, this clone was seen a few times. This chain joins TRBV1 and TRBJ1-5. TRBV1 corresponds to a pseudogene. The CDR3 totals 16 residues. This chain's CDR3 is CTSSRLLRGWNQPQHF. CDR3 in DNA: TGCACCAGCAGCCGGTTATTACGGGGGTGGAATCAGCCCCAGCATTTT.

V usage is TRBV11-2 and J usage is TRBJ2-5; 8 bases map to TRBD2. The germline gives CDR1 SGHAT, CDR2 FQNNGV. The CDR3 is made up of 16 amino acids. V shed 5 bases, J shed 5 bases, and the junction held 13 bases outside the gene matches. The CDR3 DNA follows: TGTGCCAGCAGCCAGACAGGCGGGGGGCCGGAGGAGACCCAGTACTTC. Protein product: CASSQTGGGPEETQYF. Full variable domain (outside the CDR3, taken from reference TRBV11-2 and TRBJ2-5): EAGVAQSPRYKIIEKRQSVAFWCNPISGHATLYWYQQILGQGPKLLIQFQNNGVVDDSQLPKDRFSAERLKGVDSTLKIQPAKLEDSAVYLCASSQTGGGPEETQYFGPGTRLLVL.

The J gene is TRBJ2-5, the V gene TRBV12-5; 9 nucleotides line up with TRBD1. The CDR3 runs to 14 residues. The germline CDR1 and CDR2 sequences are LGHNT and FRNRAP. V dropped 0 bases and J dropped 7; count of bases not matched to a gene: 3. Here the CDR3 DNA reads TGTGCTAGTGGTTTGGTAGGGGGACAGGGGACCCAGTACTTC. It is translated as CASGLVGGQGTQYF.

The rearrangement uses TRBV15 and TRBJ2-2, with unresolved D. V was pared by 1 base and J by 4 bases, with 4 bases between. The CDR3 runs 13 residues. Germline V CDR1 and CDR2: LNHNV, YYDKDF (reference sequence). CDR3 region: CATSRVLTGELFF. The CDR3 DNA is TGTGCCACCAGCAGAGTTCTCACCGGGGAGCTGTTTTTT.

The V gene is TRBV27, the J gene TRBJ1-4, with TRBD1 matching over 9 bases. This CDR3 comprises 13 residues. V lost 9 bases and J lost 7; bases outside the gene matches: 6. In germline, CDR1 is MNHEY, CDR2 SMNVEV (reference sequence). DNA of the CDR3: TGTGCCAGTAGAAAACAGGGGGCTGAAAAACTGTTTTTT. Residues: CASRKQGAEKLFF.